This T cell receptor (beta chain) was recorded in a study of shared clonotypes between healthy human individuals. Study-wide context: Used for every donor were three CD4 naive, three CD4 memory, two CD8 naive and one CD8 memory plate.

Sequencing used immunoSEQ multiplex PCR; TCRdb keeps in-frame clones, though not all of them. Of nearly 2 million clones detected, just under 95% appear once; the ten largest clones hold roughly 1.2%. With 4 bases removed from V and 2 bases from J, the gap between germline ends came to 11 bases. CDR1 MGHRA and CDR2 YSYEKL come from the germline V gene. The CDR3 covers 14 residues. This clone has just one count. Terminally differentiated effector memory CD45RA+ cells were excluded from the naive CD8 cells, which were CD45RO-negative and positively selected for CCR7. Sequencing was performed on naive CD8+ T cells sorted from blood. The chain combines TRBV4-1 with TRBJ2-5, with D uncertain. The TCR originated in a man aged 18 to 35 in good health. The CDR3 DNA sequence: TGCGCCAGCAGCCCCTCCGTGGGGCAAGAGACCCAGTACTTC. It is translated as CASSPSVGQETQYF.